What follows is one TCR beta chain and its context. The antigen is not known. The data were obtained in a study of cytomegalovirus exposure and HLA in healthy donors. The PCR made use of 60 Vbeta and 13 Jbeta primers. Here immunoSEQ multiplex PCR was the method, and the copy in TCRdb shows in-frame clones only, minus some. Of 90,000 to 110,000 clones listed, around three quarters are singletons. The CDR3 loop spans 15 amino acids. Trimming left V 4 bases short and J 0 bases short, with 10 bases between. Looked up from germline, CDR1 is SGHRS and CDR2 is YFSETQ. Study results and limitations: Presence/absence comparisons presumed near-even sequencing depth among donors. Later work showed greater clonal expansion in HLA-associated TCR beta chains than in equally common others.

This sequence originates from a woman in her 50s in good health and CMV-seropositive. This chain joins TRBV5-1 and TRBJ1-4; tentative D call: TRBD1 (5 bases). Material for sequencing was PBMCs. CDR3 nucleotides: TGCGCCAGCAGCCCTGGGGGGGCAACTAATGAAAAACTGTTTTTT. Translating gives CASSPGGATNEKLFF.